This is a list of T cell receptor beta chains from one sample in a study of cytomegalovirus exposure and HLA in healthy donors. Clones were sequenced by immunoSEQ multiplex PCR, and TCRdb holds only the in-frame ones, with some missing. The sample shows 160,000 or so clones, over 70% of them seen only once. Sequencing used PBMCs. These receptors all stem from a man aged 40-49 years in good health and CMV-seronegative. CDR3s include the opening cysteine and the closing phenylalanine or tryptophan. A D gene is named only where the DNA matches it firmly. The size field is filled for only some rows; it gives once, few, many or a size class.

d_gene: .
v_gene: TRBV1
abundance: .
j_gene: TRBJ2-6
CDR3aa: CTSSQGAPSGANVLTF
CDR3nt: TGCACCAGCAGCCAAGGGGCCCCCTCTGGGGCCAACGTCCTGACTTTC

d_gene: .
v_gene: TRBV5-1
abundance: .
j_gene: TRBJ2-1
CDR3aa: CASSLFDGRNEQFF
CDR3nt: TGCGCCAGCAGCTTGTTTGATGGGAGGAATGAGCAGTTCTTC

d_gene: TRBD2
v_gene: TRBV6-4
abundance: .
j_gene: TRBJ2-7
CDR3aa: CASGEREVTYEQYF
CDR3nt: TGTGCCAGCGGGGAGCGGGAGGTAACCTACGAGCAGTACTTC

d_gene: .
v_gene: TRBV7-6
abundance: .
j_gene: TRBJ2-3
CDR3aa: CASSLGLSTDTQYF
CDR3nt: TGTGCCAGCAGCTTGGGCCTAAGCACAGATACGCAGTATTTT

d_gene: TRBD1
v_gene: TRBV7-2
abundance: .
j_gene: TRBJ1-3
CDR3aa: CASRRTGTANTIYF
CDR3nt: TGTGCCAGCCGCAGGACAGGGACGGCAAACACCATATATTTT

d_gene: .
v_gene: TRBV27
abundance: .
j_gene: TRBJ1-5
CDR3aa: CASSLFRTKYSNQPQHF
CDR3nt: TGTGCCAGCAGTTTATTTAGGACAAAATATAGCAATCAGCCCCAGCATTTT

d_gene: TRBD1
v_gene: TRBV9
abundance: once
j_gene: TRBJ2-1
CDR3aa: CASSPPGDRAYEQFF
CDR3nt: TGTGCCAGCAGCCCACCCGGGGACAGGGCCTACGAGCAGTTCTTC

d_gene: TRBD1
v_gene: TRBV6-1
abundance: .
j_gene: TRBJ1-5
CDR3aa: CASRGSGTGVQPQHF
CDR3nt: TGTGCCAGCAGGGGTTCCGGGACAGGGGTTCAGCCCCAGCATTTT

d_gene: .
v_gene: TRBV27
abundance: .
j_gene: TRBJ1-1
CDR3aa: CASSFFPGGTPNTEAFF
CDR3nt: TGTGCCAGCAGTTTCTTTCCCGGAGGCACCCCGAACACTGAAGCTTTCTTT

d_gene: .
v_gene: TRBV5-5
abundance: .
j_gene: TRBJ1-5
CDR3aa: CASSFKGESNQPQHF
CDR3nt: TGTGCCAGCAGCTTTAAGGGGGAAAGCAATCAGCCCCAGCATTTT

d_gene: .
v_gene: TRBV7-2
abundance: .
j_gene: TRBJ1-3
CDR3aa: CASSFGRATGNTIYF
CDR3nt: TGTGCCAGCAGCTTCGGGCGGGCTACTGGAAACACCATATATTTT

d_gene: .
v_gene: TRBV7-2
abundance: .
j_gene: TRBJ2-7
CDR3aa: CASSLAGGSEQYF
CDR3nt: TGTGCCAGCAGCTTAGCTGGGGGCTCCGAGCAGTACTTC

d_gene: .
v_gene: TRBV4-3
abundance: .
j_gene: TRBJ1-1
CDR3aa: CASSEGRRTEAFF
CDR3nt: TGCGCCAGCAGCGAAGGGCGGCGGACTGAAGCTTTCTTT